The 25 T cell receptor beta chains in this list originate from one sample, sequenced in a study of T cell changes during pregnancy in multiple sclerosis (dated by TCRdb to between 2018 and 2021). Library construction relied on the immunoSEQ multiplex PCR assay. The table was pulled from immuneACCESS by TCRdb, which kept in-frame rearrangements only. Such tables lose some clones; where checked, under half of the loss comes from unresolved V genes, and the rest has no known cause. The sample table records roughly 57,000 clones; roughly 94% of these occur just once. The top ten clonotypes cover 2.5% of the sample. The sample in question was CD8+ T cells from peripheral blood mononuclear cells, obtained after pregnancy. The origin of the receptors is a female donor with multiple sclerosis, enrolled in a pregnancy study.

For the CDR3, the DNA is TGTGCCAGCAGCAAAGGGGACAGGGTGAACACCGGGGAGCTGTTTTTT. It is translated as CASSKGDRVNTGELFF. This chain connects TRBV21-1 to TRBJ2-2; no check of the table's D call, TRBD1, against the DNA was made. TRBV21-1 is tagged as a pseudogene. The CDR3 runs to 16 residues.

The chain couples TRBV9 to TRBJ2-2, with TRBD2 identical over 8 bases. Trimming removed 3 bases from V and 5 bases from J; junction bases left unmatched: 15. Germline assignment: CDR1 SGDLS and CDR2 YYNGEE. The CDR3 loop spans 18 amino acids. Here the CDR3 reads CASSDPSAGGGRTGELFF. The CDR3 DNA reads TGTGCCAGCAGCGATCCTTCGGCGGGAGGCGGTAGGACCGGGGAGCTGTTTTTT.

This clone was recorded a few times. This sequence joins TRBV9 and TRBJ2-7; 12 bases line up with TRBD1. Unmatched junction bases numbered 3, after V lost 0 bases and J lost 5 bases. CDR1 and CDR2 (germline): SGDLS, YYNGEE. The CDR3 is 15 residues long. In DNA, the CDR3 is TGTGCCAGCAGCGTAGAGGGACAGGGGGCCGACGAGCAGTACTTC. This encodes CASSVEGQGADEQYF.

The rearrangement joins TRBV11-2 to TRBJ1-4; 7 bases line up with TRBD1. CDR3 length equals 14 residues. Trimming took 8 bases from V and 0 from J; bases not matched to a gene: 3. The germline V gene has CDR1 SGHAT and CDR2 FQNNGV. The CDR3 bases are TGTGCCAGCGGACAGGTCGCAACTAATGAAAAACTGTTTTTT. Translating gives CASGQVATNEKLFF.

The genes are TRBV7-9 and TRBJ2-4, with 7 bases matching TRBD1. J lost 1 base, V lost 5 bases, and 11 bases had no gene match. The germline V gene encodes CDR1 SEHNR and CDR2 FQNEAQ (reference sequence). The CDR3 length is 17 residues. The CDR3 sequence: CASSTSRQGFAKNIQYF. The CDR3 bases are TGTGCCAGCAGCACCTCTCGACAGGGTTTCGCCAAAAACATTCAGTACTTC.

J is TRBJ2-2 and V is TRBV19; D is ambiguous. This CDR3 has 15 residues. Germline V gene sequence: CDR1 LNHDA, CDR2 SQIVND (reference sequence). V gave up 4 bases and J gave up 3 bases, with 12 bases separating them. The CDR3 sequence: CASSSSESYTGELFF. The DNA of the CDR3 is TGTGCCAGTAGTAGCTCGGAGTCTTACACCGGGGAGCTGTTTTTT.

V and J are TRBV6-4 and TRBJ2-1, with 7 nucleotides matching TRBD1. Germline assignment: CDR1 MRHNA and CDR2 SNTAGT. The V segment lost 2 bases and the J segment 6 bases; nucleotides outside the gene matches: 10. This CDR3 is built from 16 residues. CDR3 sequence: CASSDQMTGTPNEQFF. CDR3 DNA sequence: TGTGCCAGCAGTGACCAAATGACAGGGACCCCCAATGAGCAGTTCTTC.

CDR3 DNA sequence: TGTGCCATCAGTGAGCTGGAGCGGAGGGGAGATACGCAGTATTTT. Translating it yields CAISELERRGDTQYF. The V gene is TRBV10-3, the J gene TRBJ2-3; D might be TRBD2 (6 bases). The CDR3 consists of 15 residues. Germline V gene data show CDR1 as ENHRY and CDR2 as SYGVKD. Trimming cost V 2 bases and J 5 bases, with 14 bases left between them.

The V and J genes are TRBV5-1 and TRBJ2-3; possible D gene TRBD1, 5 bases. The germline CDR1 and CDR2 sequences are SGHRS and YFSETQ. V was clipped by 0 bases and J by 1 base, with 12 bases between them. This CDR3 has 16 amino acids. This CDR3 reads CASSLGITGRTDTQYF. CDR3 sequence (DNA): TGCGCCAGCAGCTTGGGAATTACAGGCCGCACAGATACGCAGTATTTT.

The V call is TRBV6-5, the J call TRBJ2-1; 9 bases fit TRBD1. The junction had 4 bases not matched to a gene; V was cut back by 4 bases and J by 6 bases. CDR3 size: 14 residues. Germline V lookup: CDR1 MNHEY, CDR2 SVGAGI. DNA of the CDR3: TGTGCCAGCAGTTTCTCGGACAGGGGCAATGAGCAGTTCTTC. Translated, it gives CASSFSDRGNEQFF.

The chain's CDR3 is CASRGLAGANEQFF. CDR3 nucleotide sequence: TGTGCCAGTAGGGGACTAGCGGGAGCGAATGAGCAGTTCTTC. V gene TRBV19 combines with J gene TRBJ2-1; TRBD2 agrees at 14 bases. The germline V gene has CDR1 LNHDA and CDR2 SQIVND (reference sequence). Trimming at V came to 6 bases and at J to 7 bases, leaving 2 bases not matched to a gene. CDR3 size: 14 residues.

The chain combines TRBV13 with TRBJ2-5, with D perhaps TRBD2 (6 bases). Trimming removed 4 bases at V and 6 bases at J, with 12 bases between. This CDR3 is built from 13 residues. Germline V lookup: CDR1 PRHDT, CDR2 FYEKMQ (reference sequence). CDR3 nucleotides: TGTGCCAGCAGCTCCCGACTAGTGAAGACCCAGTACTTC. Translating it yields CASSSRLVKTQYF.

The CDR3 spells CASSLGAGIDTQYF. The CDR3, as DNA: TGTGCCAGCAGCTTGGGAGCGGGTATAGATACGCAGTATTTT. J is TRBJ2-3 and V is TRBV5-4; a possible D gene is TRBD2 (6 bases). The germline CDR1 and CDR2 sequences are SGHNT and YYREEE (reference sequence). V lost 0 bases, J lost 5 bases, and 10 bases lay in between. The length of the CDR3 is 14 residues.

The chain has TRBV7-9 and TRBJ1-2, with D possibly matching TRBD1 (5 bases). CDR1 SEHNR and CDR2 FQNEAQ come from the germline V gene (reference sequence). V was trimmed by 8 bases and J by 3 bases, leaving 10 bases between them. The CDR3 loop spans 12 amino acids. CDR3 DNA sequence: TGTGCCAGCGGTCAGGGTGACTATGGCTACACCTTC. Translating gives CASGQGDYGYTF. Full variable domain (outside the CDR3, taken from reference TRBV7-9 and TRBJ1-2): DTGVSQNPRHKITKRGQNVTFRCDPISEHNRLYWYRQTLGQGPEFLTYFQNEAQLEKSRLLSDRFSAERPKGSFSTLEIQRTEQGDSAMYLCASGQGDYGYTFGSGTRLTVV.

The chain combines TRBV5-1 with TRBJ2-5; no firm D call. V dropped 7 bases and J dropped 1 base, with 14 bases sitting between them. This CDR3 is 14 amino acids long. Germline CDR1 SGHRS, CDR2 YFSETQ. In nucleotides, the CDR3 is TGCGCCAGCGCCCCTCTACCGGGCCAAGAGACCCAGTACTTC. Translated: CASAPLPGQETQYF.

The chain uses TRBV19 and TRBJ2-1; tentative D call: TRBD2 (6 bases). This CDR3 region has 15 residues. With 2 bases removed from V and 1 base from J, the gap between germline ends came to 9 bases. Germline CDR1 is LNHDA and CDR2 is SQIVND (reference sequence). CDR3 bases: TGTGCCAGTAGTATAAGTCGGGGGTCCTACAATGAGCAGTTCTTC. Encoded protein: CASSISRGSYNEQFF.

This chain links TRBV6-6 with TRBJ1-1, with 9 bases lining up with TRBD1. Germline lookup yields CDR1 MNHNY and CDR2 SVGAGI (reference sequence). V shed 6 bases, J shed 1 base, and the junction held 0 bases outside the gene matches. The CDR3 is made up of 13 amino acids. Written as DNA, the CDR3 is TGTGCCAGCAGGGACAGGGGGAACACTGAAGCTTTCTTT. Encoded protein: CASRDRGNTEAFF.

The CDR3: CASSYSEIGQGYGYTF. DNA of the CDR3: TGTGCCAGCAGTTACTCAGAAATAGGACAGGGCTATGGCTACACCTTC. The chain uses TRBV6-6 and TRBJ1-2; 8 nucleotides match TRBD1. The CDR3 is 16 amino acids. CDR1 MNHNY and CDR2 SVGAGI come from the germline V gene (reference sequence). Trimming cost V 0 bases and J 4 bases; bases outside gene matches: 7.

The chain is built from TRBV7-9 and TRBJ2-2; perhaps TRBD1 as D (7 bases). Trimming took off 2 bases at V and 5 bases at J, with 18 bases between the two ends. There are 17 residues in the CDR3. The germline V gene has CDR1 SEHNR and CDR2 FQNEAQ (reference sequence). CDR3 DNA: TGTGCCAGCAGCTTAAAAGTGTCGGCAGGGGGGACCGGGGAGCTGTTTTTT. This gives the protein CASSLKVSAGGTGELFF.

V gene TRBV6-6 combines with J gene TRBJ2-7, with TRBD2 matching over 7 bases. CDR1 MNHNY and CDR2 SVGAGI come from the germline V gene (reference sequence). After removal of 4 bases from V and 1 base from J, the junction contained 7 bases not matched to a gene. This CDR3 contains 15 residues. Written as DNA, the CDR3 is TGTGCCAGCAGTTTCTTTGCGGGAGTATCCTACGAGCAGTACTTC. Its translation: CASSFFAGVSYEQYF.

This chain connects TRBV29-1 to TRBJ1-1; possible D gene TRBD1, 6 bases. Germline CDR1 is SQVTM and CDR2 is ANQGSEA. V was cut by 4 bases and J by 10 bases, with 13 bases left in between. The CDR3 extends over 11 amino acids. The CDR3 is CSVAGGAGAFF. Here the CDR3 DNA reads TGCAGCGTTGCGGGGGGGGCCGGAGCTTTCTTT.

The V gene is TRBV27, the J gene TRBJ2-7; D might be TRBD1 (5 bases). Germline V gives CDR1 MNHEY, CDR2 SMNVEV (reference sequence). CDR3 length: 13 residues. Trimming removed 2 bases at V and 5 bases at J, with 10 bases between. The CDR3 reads CASSLQQGNEQYF. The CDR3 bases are TGTGCCAGCAGTTTACAGCAGGGAAACGAGCAGTACTTC.

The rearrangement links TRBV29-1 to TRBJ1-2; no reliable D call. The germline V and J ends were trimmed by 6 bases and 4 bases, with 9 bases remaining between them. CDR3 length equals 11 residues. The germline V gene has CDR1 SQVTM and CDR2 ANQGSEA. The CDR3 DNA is TGCAGCGTCGAGGTCCGCTATGGCTACACCTTC. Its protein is CSVEVRYGYTF.

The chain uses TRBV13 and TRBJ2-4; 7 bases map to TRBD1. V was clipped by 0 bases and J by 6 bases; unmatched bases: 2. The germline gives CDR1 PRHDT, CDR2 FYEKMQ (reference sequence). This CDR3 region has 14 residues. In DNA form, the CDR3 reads TGTGCCAGCAGCTTAGGCCACAGGGGAAACATTCAGTACTTC. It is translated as CASSLGHRGNIQYF.

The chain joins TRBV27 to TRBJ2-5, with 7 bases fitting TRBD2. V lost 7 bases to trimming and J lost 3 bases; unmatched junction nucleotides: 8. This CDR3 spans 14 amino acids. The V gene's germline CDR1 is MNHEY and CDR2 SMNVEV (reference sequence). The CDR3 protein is CASMGGSEEETQYF. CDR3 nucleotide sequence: TGTGCCAGCATGGGCGGGAGCGAGGAAGAGACCCAGTACTTC.